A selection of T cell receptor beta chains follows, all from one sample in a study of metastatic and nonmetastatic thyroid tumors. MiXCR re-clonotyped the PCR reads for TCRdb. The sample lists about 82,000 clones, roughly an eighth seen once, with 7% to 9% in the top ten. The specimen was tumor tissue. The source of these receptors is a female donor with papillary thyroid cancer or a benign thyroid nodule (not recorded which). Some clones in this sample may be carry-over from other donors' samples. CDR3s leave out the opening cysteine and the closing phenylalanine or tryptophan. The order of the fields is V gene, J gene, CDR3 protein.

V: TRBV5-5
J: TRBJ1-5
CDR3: ASSLASTQTGQPQH

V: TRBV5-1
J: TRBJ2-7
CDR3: ASSLSVTVRDEQY

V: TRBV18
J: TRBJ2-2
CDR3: ASSHRATGELF

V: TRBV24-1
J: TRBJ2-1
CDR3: ATSAPVGGFYNEQF

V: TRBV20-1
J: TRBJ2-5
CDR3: SAPSGTGGGETQY

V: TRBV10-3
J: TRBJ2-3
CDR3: AISVGRLSTDTQY

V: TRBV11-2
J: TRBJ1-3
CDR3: ASSFLTGADSGNTIY

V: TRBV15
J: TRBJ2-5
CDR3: ATSIAAGTLQETQY

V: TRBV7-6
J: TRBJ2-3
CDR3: ASSLEQGRVRTDTQY

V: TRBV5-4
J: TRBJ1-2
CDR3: ASSPAASWSGYT

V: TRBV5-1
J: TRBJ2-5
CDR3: ASSLSPQETQY

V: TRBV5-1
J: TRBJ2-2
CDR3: ASGGIADTGELF

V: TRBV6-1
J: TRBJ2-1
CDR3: ASTGTSGNREQF

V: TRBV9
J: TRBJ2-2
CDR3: ASSVVTADGELF

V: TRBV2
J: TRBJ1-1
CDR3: ASTDRKNTEAF

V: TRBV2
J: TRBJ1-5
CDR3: ASQTANQPQH

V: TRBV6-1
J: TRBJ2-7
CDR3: ASNPGGGYEQY

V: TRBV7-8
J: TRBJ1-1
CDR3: ASSSQTGDTEAF

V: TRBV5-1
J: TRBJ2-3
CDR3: ASSRGDSSFGDTQY

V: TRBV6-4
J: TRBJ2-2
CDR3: ASSEQGGGELF

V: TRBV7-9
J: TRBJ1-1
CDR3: ASSLGDSDTEAF

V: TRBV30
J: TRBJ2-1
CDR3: AWSVQTGTGGGEQF

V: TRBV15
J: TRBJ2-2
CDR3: ATSRIAGANTGELF

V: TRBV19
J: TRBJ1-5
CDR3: ASSMESGRSNQPQH

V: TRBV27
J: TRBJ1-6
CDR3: ASSPQGTVNSPLH

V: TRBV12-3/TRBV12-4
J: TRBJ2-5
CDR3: ASDEGLVGIETQY

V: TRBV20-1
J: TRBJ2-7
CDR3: SAELTGVREQY

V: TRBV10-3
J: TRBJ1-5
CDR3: AISETVQENSNQPQH

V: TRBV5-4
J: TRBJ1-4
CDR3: ASSRTGVEKLF